This T cell receptor (beta chain) is drawn from a study of CD8 T cells in Susac syndrome. A quantity of about 0.5 to 1 ug RNA underwent reverse transcription using random hexamers. TCRdb ran MiXCR on the immunoSEQ multiplex PCR reads and lists one entry per CDR3 protein. The sample contains around 150,000 distinct CDR3 sequences, around 96% of which appear only once. The sequenced sample consisted of CD4+ T cells from PBMCs. The receptor's source is a human donor with multiple sclerosis.

The CDR3 DNA is TGCAGTGCTAGACATAACACTGAAGCTTTCTTT. Translating it yields CSARHNTEAFF. V is TRBV20-1 and J is TRBJ1-1; D is undetermined. Germline loops: CDR1 DFQATT, CDR2 SNEGSKA (reference sequence). V gave up 2 bases and J gave up 2 bases, with 3 bases separating them. The CDR3 covers 11 residues.